The present T cell receptor (beta chain) was sequenced within a study of T cell repertoires in cytomegalovirus infection. Study as a whole: CMV epitopes in the study were HLA-C-restricted (recently identified) and HLA-B-restricted (well studied). General study points: Predominance within the ex vivo response was attributable to HLA-C-restricted CMV-specific TCR beta clonotypes.

Details on this clonotype: Its specificity is unknown.

TCRdb recomputed calls from the reads with MiXCR, one row per CDR3 protein. The sample lists about 920,000 distinct CDR3 sequences, around 30% occurring once. Between the trimmed V and J ends, which lost 4 bases and 0 bases, there was a span of 13 bases. The CDR3 covers 16 residues. Per germline, CDR1 SGDLS and CDR2 YYNGEE. The material was cultured CD8+ T cells from PBMCs, obtained from culture after CMV antigen stimulation. The chain carries TRBV9 and TRBJ2-2, with a possible D match to TRBD1 (5 bases). This TCR was sampled from a human donor in good health (CMV status not recorded). Some clones in this sample may be carry-over from other donors' samples. The CDR3, as DNA: TGTGCCAGCAGCTACGAGAGGACAACGAACACCGGGGAGCTGTTTTTT. Encoded protein: CASSYERTTNTGELFF.